This T cell receptor (beta chain) emerged from a study of radiotherapy plus CTLA-4 blockade in lung cancer. Whole-study context: Disease control was achieved by around 33% of patients, and objective responses by 18%.

A remark on this clone: The antigen remains undetermined.

Enrolled patients, whose metastatic non-small-cell lung cancer was chemo-refractory, received focal radiation plus CTLA-4 blockade with ipilimumab. Per germline, CDR1 ENHRY and CDR2 SYGVKD. V was pared by 4 bases and J by 8 bases, with 17 bases between. The CDR3 spans 14 residues. Whole-study results and caveats: Tumor-derived TCR clones expanded in blood after radiotherapy plus ipilimumab.

Sequencing was performed with immunoSEQ multiplex PCR; in TCRdb, only in-frame clones are kept and a portion is missing. The sample shows about 87,000 clones, around 87% of them seen only once. The sequencing here drew on peripheral blood, taken from a patient treated with radiotherapy plus ipilimumab. V and J are TRBV10-3 and TRBJ1-2, with D possibly matching TRBD1 (6 bases). This clonotype was obtained from a human donor with non-small cell lung cancer that progressed on radiotherapy plus ipilimumab. The CDR3 sequence is CAISGRGIPWGYTF. DNA of the CDR3: TGTGCCATCAGTGGCAGGGGCATCCCATGGGGCTACACCTTC.